This entry lists 30 T cell receptor beta chains sequenced from one sample in a study of T cell repertoires in cytomegalovirus infection. One entry per CDR3 protein results from TCRdb running MiXCR on the reads. The repertoire has approximately 700,000 distinct CDR3 sequences, 35% of them found once; the top ten carry 2.5% to 3%. The sequenced sample was PBMCs. All receptors come from a human donor in good health (CMV status not recorded). Some clones in this sample may be carry-over from other donors' samples.

This chain uses TRBV6-1 with TRBJ2-2; 10 bases agree with TRBD2. Germline lookup yields CDR1 MNHNS and CDR2 SASEGT. Germline trimming cut 0 bases from V and 6 bases from J; bases unmatched to any gene: 4. This CDR3 region has 16 residues. The CDR3 coding sequence is TGTGCCAGCAGTGAAGCCCCAGCGGGAGGGCCCGGGGAGCTGTTTTTT. Translating it yields CASSEAPAGGPGELFF.

This clonotype was counted only a few times. This rearrangement joins TRBV15 to TRBJ2-1, with D unclear. Germline V gives CDR1 LNHNV, CDR2 YYDKDF (reference sequence). The CDR3 consists of 12 residues. The V end was cut by 1 base, the J end by 9 bases, with 7 bases between. CDR3 nucleotide sequence: TGTGCCACCAGCAGAGTCTGGAGTGAGCAGTTCTTC. Translating gives CATSRVWSEQFF. The entire variable domain, with the rest obtained from reference TRBV15 and TRBJ2-1, is as follows: DAMVIQNPRYQVTQFGKPVTLSCSQTLNHNVMYWYQQKSSQAPKLLFHYYDKDFNNEADTPDNFQSRRPNTSFCFLDIRSPGLGDTAMYLCATSRVWSEQFFGPGTRLTVL.

The gene calls are TRBV27 and TRBJ2-7; the D call may be TRBD1 or TRBD2 (5 bases each). V dropped 5 bases and J dropped 7 bases, with 21 bases sitting between them. The V gene's germline CDR1 is MNHEY and CDR2 SMNVEV (reference sequence). This CDR3 contains 15 residues. The CDR3 nucleotides are TGTGCCAGCAGTAGGGACCTAACGAAGCCTCGGGAGCAGTACTTC. Its translation: CASSRDLTKPREQYF.

The chain joins TRBV29-1 to TRBJ1-2; possibly TRBD1 for D (6 bases). The germline gives CDR1 SQVTM, CDR2 ANQGSEA. The CDR3 loop spans 15 amino acids. V lost 0 bases and J lost 8, with 19 bases in between. The CDR3 region is CSVEDRVGRGFGYTF. The CDR3 DNA sequence: TGCAGCGTTGAAGATCGAGTCGGCAGGGGCTTCGGCTACACCTTC.

The chain combines TRBV19 with TRBJ2-3; D may correspond to TRBD1 or TRBD2 (6 bases each). The CDR3 extends over 15 amino acids. Germline loops: CDR1 LNHDA, CDR2 SQIVND (reference sequence). Trimming took off 6 bases at V and 2 bases at J, with 15 bases between the two ends. The CDR3 DNA sequence: TGTGCCAGTAGCCTACAGGGAGGAGCCACAGATACGCAGTATTTT. Protein: CASSLQGGATDTQYF.

This sequence joins TRBV27 and TRBJ1-5; D remains ambiguous. The CDR3 has 15 amino acids. CDR1 and CDR2 (germline): MNHEY, SMNVEV (reference sequence). The V and J ends lost 1 base and 4 bases respectively, with 11 bases between them. The CDR3 loop is CASSLFPGENQPQHF. The CDR3 DNA sequence: TGTGCCAGCAGTTTATTCCCCGGGGAGAATCAGCCCCAGCATTTT.

The chain joins TRBV5-1 to TRBJ2-1; possible D gene TRBD1, 6 bases. V was cut by 1 base and J by 11 bases, with 13 bases left in between. Germline CDR1 reads SGHRS; CDR2 reads YFSETQ. CDR3 size: 13 residues. The CDR3 sequence: CASSLTPGDQQFF. The CDR3 nucleotides read TGCGCCAGCAGCTTGACGCCAGGGGATCAGCAGTTCTTC.

This clonotype was seen only a few times. The chain is built from TRBV4-1 and TRBJ2-7; 7 nucleotides align to TRBD1. With 4 bases clipped from V and 0 bases from J, the junction kept 9 bases outside the gene matches. From germline, CDR1 is MGHRA and CDR2 YSYEKL. The CDR3 length is 16 residues. CDR3 residues: CASSPGTAASSYEQYF. As DNA, the CDR3 is TGCGCCAGCAGCCCGGGGACAGCGGCGAGCTCCTACGAGCAGTACTTC.

Concerning this clonotype itself: The conserved phenylalanine or tryptophan normally closing the CDR3 is absent here, so this likely arose from a read error. The chain recombines TRBV7-2 with TRBJ2-1, with 12 bases identical to TRBD2. CDR3 length: 17 residues. CDR1 and CDR2 from the germline V gene are SGHTA and FQGNSA. V shed 1 base, J shed 6 bases, and the junction held 7 bases outside the gene matches. Here the CDR3 DNA reads TGTGCCAGCAGCTTAGTGGGCCTAGCGGGGGGGCGCAATGAGCAGTTCTTA. The encoded protein is CASSLVGLAGGRNEQFL.

This clonotype was observed a handful of times. This rearrangement joins TRBV4-1 to TRBJ2-2; 8 nucleotides line up with TRBD2. Trimming removed 3 bases from V and 5 bases from J; junction bases left unmatched: 2. The CDR3 extends over 14 amino acids. Germline V CDR1 and CDR2: MGHRA, YSYEKL. The CDR3 loop is CASSHAGGTGELFF. DNA of the CDR3: TGCGCCAGCAGCCACGCGGGAGGTACCGGGGAGCTGTTTTTT.

This clonotype has only a few counts. In DNA form, the CDR3 reads TGTGCCAGCAGCCAAGTCCAGGGGGCTACTGGAAACACCATATATTTT. Protein product: CASSQVQGATGNTIYF. V gene TRBV7-6 combines with J gene TRBJ1-3, with 8 bases that match TRBD1. The CDR3 has 16 residues. The trim removed 5 bases at V and 2 bases at J, leaving 8 bases unmatched. Germline V gives CDR1 SGHVS, CDR2 FNYEAQ.

This clonotype came up many times. The V and J genes are TRBV7-9 and TRBJ1-3; 9 nucleotides agree with TRBD1. In germline, CDR1 is SEHNR, CDR2 FQNEAQ (reference sequence). The junction had 7 bases not matched to a gene; V was cut back by 5 bases and J by 2 bases. The CDR3 runs to 16 residues. As DNA, the CDR3 is TGTGCCAGCAGCCAGGACAGGGGCTTAACTGGAAACACCATATATTTT. As protein: CASSQDRGLTGNTIYF.

The chain carries TRBV18 and TRBJ2-2, with TRBD2 matching 8 bases. Germline CDR1 KGHSH, CDR2 LQKENI. V trimming: 3 bases; J trimming: 9 bases; junction bases outside the gene matches: 15. The CDR3 spans 17 residues. The CDR3 sequence is CASSPRRTSTQLWELFF. CDR3 DNA sequence: TGTGCCAGCTCACCGAGGAGGACTAGCACCCAATTGTGGGAGCTGTTTTTT.

The V call is TRBV15, the J call TRBJ2-5, with D uncertain. Between the trimmed V and J ends, which lost 4 bases and 1 base, there was a span of 4 bases. The CDR3 has 12 residues. Per the germline V gene, CDR1 is LNHNV and CDR2 is YYDKDF (reference sequence). CDR3 amino acids: CATSTSQETQYF. In nucleotides, the CDR3 is TGTGCCACCAGCACCTCCCAAGAGACCCAGTACTTC.

This clonotype was found once. The chain employs TRBV28 and TRBJ2-4; D remains unclear. Looked up from germline, CDR1 is MDHEN and CDR2 is SYDVKM. This CDR3 comprises 13 residues. With 6 bases removed from V and 4 bases from J, the gap between germline ends came to 10 bases. CDR3 amino acids: CASSPREKNIQYF. Here the CDR3 DNA reads TGTGCCAGCAGCCCGCGTGAGAAAAACATTCAGTACTTC.

Points on this clonotype: The conserved phenylalanine or tryptophan is not found at the CDR3 terminus, so this likely reflects a read error. The chain employs TRBV6-1 and TRBJ1-1, with D hard to call. The length of the CDR3 is 14 residues. V lost 6 bases, J lost 1 base, and 12 bases lay in between. In germline, CDR1 is MNHNS, CDR2 SASEGT. CDR3 DNA: TGTGCCAGCAGCGAGAGATTCCGGAACACTGAAGCTTTCGTT. This codes for CASSERFRNTEAFV.

CDR3 in amino acids: CSGGEGANTGELFF. DNA of the CDR3: TGCAGCGGGGGAGAGGGGGCGAACACCGGGGAGCTGTTTTTT. The rearrangement uses TRBV20-1 and TRBJ2-2; TRBD1 or TRBD2 may be the D gene (6 bases each). In germline, CDR1 is DFQATT, CDR2 SNEGSKA (reference sequence). CDR3 length equals 14 residues.

This clonotype was found a few times. The J gene is TRBJ1-4, the V gene TRBV7-8, with a weak D call TRBD1 (5 bases). The CDR3 sequence is 15 residues long. CDR1 is SGHVS and CDR2 is FQNEAQ in the germline V gene. V was shortened by 5 bases and J by 7 bases, with 17 bases between the two germline ends. CDR3 protein: CASSGWAGKGEKLFF. DNA for the CDR3: TGTGCCAGCAGCGGGTGGGCAGGGAAAGGTGAAAAACTGTTTTTT.

V and J are TRBV28 and TRBJ2-7, with TRBD2 matching 8 bases. The CDR3 consists of 16 residues. In germline, CDR1 is MDHEN, CDR2 SYDVKM. J gave up 0 bases and V 6 bases, and 10 bases lay outside the gene matches. The CDR3 sequence is CASSSPSAGASYEQYF. CDR3 bases: TGTGCCAGCAGCTCACCCTCAGCGGGGGCCTCCTACGAGCAGTACTTC.

The chain couples TRBV18 to TRBJ2-1; weak D call: TRBD2 (6 bases). The CDR3 has 13 residues. V dropped 1 base and J dropped 10 bases, with 11 bases sitting between them. From germline, CDR1 is KGHSH and CDR2 LQKENI. The CDR3 sequence: CASSPRVRGEQFF. DNA for the CDR3: TGTGCCAGCTCACCACGTGTACGGGGGGAGCAGTTCTTC. Based on the CDR3 plus reference TRBV18 and TRBJ2-1, the full variable domain is NAGVMQNPRHLVRRRGQEARLRCSPMKGHSHVYWYRQLPEEGLKFMVYLQKENIIDESGMPKERFSAEFPKEGPSILRIQQVVRGDSAAYFCASSPRVRGEQFFGPGTRLTVL.

The chain recombines TRBV2 with TRBJ2-3, with D unresolved. The CDR3 has 14 residues. Trimming pared 5 bases from V and 4 bases from J, leaving 13 bases between. From germline, CDR1 is SNHLY and CDR2 FYNNEI. This chain's CDR3 is CASSQLVVADTQYF. In nucleotides, the CDR3 is TGTGCCAGCAGTCAGCTAGTGGTCGCAGATACGCAGTATTTT.

This clonotype has a handful of counts. CDR3 protein: CASSIGGPNTEAFF. The DNA for the CDR3 is TGTGCCAGTAGTATTGGGGGCCCCAACACTGAAGCTTTCTTT. V is TRBV19 and J is TRBJ1-1, with a tentative D call TRBD1 (6 bases). V was clipped by 3 bases and J by 2 bases, with 10 bases between them. The germline CDR1 and CDR2 sequences are LNHDA and SQIVND (reference sequence). The CDR3 spans 14 residues.

The chain has TRBV7-8 and TRBJ1-4; unclear D gene. Germline CDR1 SGHVS, CDR2 FQNEAQ. The CDR3 consists of 14 residues. The germline V and J ends were trimmed by 5 bases and 4 bases, with 11 bases remaining between them. CDR3 in amino acids: CASSTRIGNEKLFF. Here the CDR3 DNA reads TGTGCCAGCAGCACAAGGATCGGTAATGAAAAACTGTTTTTT.

V and J are TRBV27 and TRBJ1-5, with D perhaps TRBD1 (5 bases). Germline CDR1 MNHEY, CDR2 SMNVEV (reference sequence). CDR3 length equals 13 residues. V was shortened by 5 bases and J by 9 bases, with 14 bases between the two germline ends. CDR3 amino acids: CASSKGPRGPQHF. The CDR3 coding sequence is TGTGCCAGCAGTAAGGGACCTAGGGGGCCCCAGCATTTT.

The sample holds a few counts of this clonotype. V usage is TRBV11-2 and J usage is TRBJ2-5, with D hard to call. Trimming shortened V by 1 base and J by 5 bases, and 8 bases separated the two germline ends. This CDR3 contains 13 residues. Germline V gives CDR1 SGHAT, CDR2 FQNNGV. The CDR3 region is CASSLVMGETQYF. The CDR3 region has the DNA TGTGCCAGCAGCTTAGTGATGGGTGAGACCCAGTACTTC.

A few counts support this clonotype. The chain combines TRBV28 with TRBJ2-7; 7 bases are shared with TRBD1. Germline V gives CDR1 MDHEN, CDR2 SYDVKM. The CDR3 contains 16 residues. V gave up 2 bases and J gave up 1 base; unmatched junction bases: 8. The CDR3 sequence is CASSLATGAQSYEQYF. DNA of the CDR3: TGTGCCAGCAGTTTAGCCACAGGGGCCCAATCCTACGAGCAGTACTTC.

The chain uses TRBV2 and TRBJ1-5; D is undetermined. From germline, CDR1 is SNHLY and CDR2 FYNNEI. Trimming removed 3 bases from V and 3 bases from J, with 9 bases in between. The CDR3 is 14 amino acids. CDR3 residues: CASSEWQFNQPQHF. The CDR3 DNA follows: TGTGCCAGCAGTGAGTGGCAGTTCAATCAGCCCCAGCATTTT.

This clonotype was seen only a few times. CDR3 in DNA: TGTGCCACCAGTGATGGACCGACTAGCGGGCGTGGGGATACGCAGTATTTT. It translates to CATSDGPTSGRGDTQYF. The chain recombines TRBV24-1 with TRBJ2-3; 10 nucleotides match TRBD2. CDR1 and CDR2 (germline): KGHDR, SFDVKD. The CDR3 totals 17 residues. V lost 3 bases, J lost 6 bases, and 11 bases stayed unmatched.

This clonotype appeared a few times. The gene calls are TRBV20-1 and TRBJ2-7; TRBD1 or TRBD2 may be the D gene (7 bases each). The CDR3 has 14 amino acids. Trimming left V 0 bases short and J 7 bases short, with 16 bases between. CDR1 is DFQATT, CDR2 SNEGSKA, per germline (reference sequence). This chain's CDR3 is CSARDPRGGEEQYF. DNA of the CDR3: TGCAGTGCTAGAGATCCCAGGGGGGGAGAGGAGCAGTACTTC.

CDR3 sequence (DNA): TGTGCCAGCAGAGAACAACTAAATCAGCCCCAGCATTTT. Translation gives CASREQLNQPQHF. The chain uses TRBV12-3 or TRBV12-4 and TRBJ1-5; unclear D gene. The CDR3 has 13 residues. V was clipped by 6 bases and J by 4 bases, with 10 bases between them.